Following are 30 T cell receptor beta chains from one sample sequenced in a study of T cell repertoires in cytomegalovirus infection. Each CDR3 protein is one row after TCRdb ran MiXCR on the reads. Of about 260,000 distinct CDR3 sequences detected, approximately 10% appear once; the ten largest clones hold over 12%. Input material: PBMCs. The receptors stem from a human donor in good health (CMV status not recorded). Some clones in this sample may be carry-over from other donors' samples.

This clonotype was seen repeatedly, ten times or more. The chain employs TRBV7-2 and TRBJ1-5; D may be TRBD1 (6 bases). V lost 0 bases to trimming and J lost 6 bases, with 12 bases between them. CDR1 and CDR2 from the germline V gene are SGHTA and FQGNSA. This CDR3 has 15 amino acids. DNA of the CDR3: TGTGCCAGCAGCTTAGCGGGGCAGGGGACTCAGCCCCAGCATTTT. Translation: CASSLAGQGTQPQHF.

This clonotype came up many times. The chain combines TRBV7-2 with TRBJ2-3, with D possibly being TRBD1 (6 bases). CDR1 is SGHTA and CDR2 is FQGNSA in the germline V gene. This CDR3 region has 13 residues. Trimming took 5 bases from V and 3 from J, leaving 9 bases between them. In DNA form, the CDR3 reads TGTGCCAGCAGCGCACAGGGTACAGATACGCAGTATTTT. This gives the protein CASSAQGTDTQYF. Variable domain in full (rest from reference TRBV7-2 and TRBJ2-3): GAGVSQSPSNKVTEKGKDVELRCDPISGHTALYWYRQSLGQGLEFLIYFQGNSAPDKSGLPSDRFSAERTGGSVSTLTIQRTQQEDSAVYLCASSAQGTDTQYFGPGTRLTVL.

This clonotype was recorded a few times. CDR3 nucleotide sequence: TGTGCCAGCAGCTTGACCACAGAACGCTTTTTGGAGCAGTACTTC. This translates into CASSLTTERFLEQYF. J is TRBJ2-7 and V is TRBV5-5; D is ambiguous. V was shortened by 1 base and J by 7 bases, with 18 bases between the two germline ends. CDR3 size: 15 residues. Germline loops: CDR1 SGHKS, CDR2 YYEKEE (reference sequence).

The table lists this clonotype with a few counts. The chain employs TRBV5-1 and TRBJ2-1; 13 positions match TRBD2. The CDR3 is 16 residues long. Trimming took 0 bases from V and 8 from J; bases not matched to a gene: 5. Germline V gene data show CDR1 as SGHRS and CDR2 as YFSETQ. The CDR3 protein is CASSLEGLAGAYEQFF. The CDR3 DNA reads TGCGCCAGCAGCTTGGAAGGACTAGCGGGAGCCTATGAGCAGTTCTTC.

A few counts support this clonotype. The chain carries TRBV28 and TRBJ1-1; no reliable D call. The CDR3 runs 14 residues. V was cut by 2 bases and J by 5 bases, with 12 bases left in between. Germline CDR1 MDHEN, CDR2 SYDVKM. The CDR3 loop reads CASSLIRWGTEAFF. In DNA form, the CDR3 reads TGTGCCAGCAGTTTAATCCGGTGGGGAACTGAAGCTTTCTTT.

The V call is TRBV2, the J call TRBJ2-7; 11 positions match TRBD2. This CDR3 contains 14 residues. The germline V gene has CDR1 SNHLY and CDR2 FYNNEI. J lost 5 bases, V lost 7 bases, and 7 bases had no gene match. The CDR3 bases are TGTGCCAGCAATCCGGGACTAGCGGCCCACGAGCAGTACTTC. Its protein is CASNPGLAAHEQYF.

The V call is TRBV20-1, the J call TRBJ1-5, with D unclear. The CDR3 is 13 residues long. Trimming left V 1 base short and J 6 bases short, with 10 bases between. CDR1 is DFQATT and CDR2 is SNEGSKA in the germline V gene (reference sequence). The CDR3 spells CSARVQGGQPQHF. As DNA, the CDR3 is TGCAGTGCTAGAGTACAAGGAGGTCAGCCCCAGCATTTT.

The chain carries TRBV7-6 and TRBJ2-3; no reliable D call. In germline, CDR1 is SGHVS, CDR2 FNYEAQ. The CDR3 runs to 13 residues. V was shortened by 5 bases and J by 3 bases, with 9 bases between the two germline ends. The CDR3 here is CASSPVLTDTQYF. In DNA, the CDR3 is TGTGCCAGCAGCCCCGTTCTAACAGATACGCAGTATTTT.

A note on this clonotype: A much larger clone sits a single nucleotide away, making a read error possible. The gene calls are TRBV19 and TRBJ1-5; no reliable D call. The V end lost 4 bases, the J end lost 4 bases, and 14 bases lay between the germline ends. The CDR3 runs to 15 residues. CDR1 LNHDA and CDR2 SQIVND come from the germline V gene (reference sequence). The CDR3 protein is CASSRAGSYNQPQHF. In nucleotides, the CDR3 is TGTGCCAGTAGTAGGGCGGGCAGCTATAATCAGCCCCAGCATTTT.

This clonotype was counted many times. Written as DNA, the CDR3 is TGCAGCGTGACGGGAATCACAGATACGCAGTATTTT. Translation gives CSVTGITDTQYF. The chain links TRBV29-1 to TRBJ2-3; D is perhaps TRBD2 (5 bases). Per germline, CDR1 SQVTM and CDR2 ANQGSEA. The CDR3 totals 12 residues. Deletions cut 6 bases from V and 2 bases from J, with 9 bases between.

This clonotype was counted between two and nine times. CDR3 nucleotides: TGCGCCAGCAGCCGGAATGGACAGGGCTCTGGAAACACCATATATTTT. Protein: CASSRNGQGSGNTIYF. The V call is TRBV5-1, the J call TRBJ1-3, with 8 bases fitting TRBD1. Germline lookup yields CDR1 SGHRS and CDR2 YFSETQ. The CDR3 loop spans 16 amino acids. The V segment lost 4 bases and the J segment 0 bases; nucleotides outside the gene matches: 6. Full variable domain (remainder filled in from reference TRBV5-1 and TRBJ1-3): KAGVTQTPRYLIKTRGQQVTLSCSPISGHRSVSWYQQTPGQGLQFLFEYFSETQRNKGNFPGRFSGRQFSNSRSEMNVSTLELGDSALYLCASSRNGQGSGNTIYFGEGSWLTVV.

This clonotype occurred many times. This chain's CDR3 is CASSRRLNYGYTF. CDR3 sequence (DNA): TGTGCCAGCAGTCGACGTCTTAACTATGGCTACACCTTC. V and J are TRBV7-2 and TRBJ1-2; D ambiguous. The CDR3 sequence is 13 residues long. Trimming took off 6 bases at V and 1 base at J, with 9 bases between the two ends. CDR1 and CDR2 (germline): SGHTA, FQGNSA. Full variable domain (missing parts from reference TRBV7-2 and TRBJ1-2): GAGVSQSPSNKVTEKGKDVELRCDPISGHTALYWYRQSLGQGLEFLIYFQGNSAPDKSGLPSDRFSAERTGGSVSTLTIQRTQQEDSAVYLCASSRRLNYGYTFGSGTRLTVV.

The table lists this clonotype with many counts. The CDR3 region is CASNPYQGGKDQPQHF. The CDR3 DNA follows: TGTGCCAGCAACCCGTACCAGGGAGGGAAAGATCAGCCCCAGCATTTT. The genes are TRBV6-2 or TRBV6-3 and TRBJ1-5; tentative D call: TRBD1 (5 bases). V lost 7 bases to trimming and J lost 5 bases, with 21 bases between them. Germline CDR1 MNHEY, CDR2 SVGEGT. The CDR3 sequence is 16 residues long.

This clonotype was counted ten times or more. The chain recombines TRBV28 with TRBJ2-5; 7 nucleotides match TRBD2. The J segment lost 5 bases and the V segment lost 5 bases, leaving 11 bases of the junction unmatched. Per the germline V gene, CDR1 is MDHEN and CDR2 is SYDVKM. This CDR3 has 15 amino acids. The CDR3: CASSRSGSGRETQYF. The CDR3 region has the DNA TGTGCCAGCAGTCGTAGCGGGTCCGGCAGGGAGACCCAGTACTTC.

This clonotype was recorded many times. This chain links TRBV11-2 with TRBJ2-3, with a possible D match to TRBD2 (5 bases). This CDR3 has 16 amino acids. V lost 3 bases to trimming and J lost 2 bases, with 15 bases between them. Germline V gene sequence: CDR1 SGHAT, CDR2 FQNNGV. The CDR3 nucleotides read TGTGCCAGCAGCTTGGGGTTAAACGGGGACACAGATACGCAGTATTTT. Its protein is CASSLGLNGDTDTQYF.

The chain couples TRBV28 to TRBJ1-2; D gene unclear. This CDR3 has 13 amino acids. V dropped 10 bases and J dropped 8 bases, with 20 bases sitting between them. Germline V gene sequence: CDR1 MDHEN, CDR2 SYDVKM. CDR3 nucleotide sequence: TGTGCCACCGCGGGTCCCAATCAAATCGGCTACACCTTC. Protein product: CATAGPNQIGYTF.

The CDR3 loop is CASSIGTGWNEKLFF. In DNA, the CDR3 is TGTGCCAGTAGTATAGGTACAGGGTGGAATGAAAAACTGTTTTTT. V is TRBV19 and J is TRBJ1-4; D is possibly TRBD1 (6 bases). The germline V and J ends were trimmed by 1 base and 5 bases, with 11 bases remaining between them. The CDR3 contains 15 residues. The germline V gene encodes CDR1 LNHDA and CDR2 SQIVND (reference sequence).

The V call is TRBV7-2, the J call TRBJ2-1, with D uncertain. The V gene's germline CDR1 is SGHTA and CDR2 FQGNSA. CDR3 size: 11 residues. Trimming took 5 bases from V and 10 from J, leaving 9 bases between them. The CDR3 loop is CASSPMLEQFF. CDR3 DNA: TGTGCCAGCAGCCCGATGTTGGAGCAGTTCTTC. The full variable domain, its missing parts supplied by reference TRBV7-2 and TRBJ2-1, is GAGVSQSPSNKVTEKGKDVELRCDPISGHTALYWYRQSLGQGLEFLIYFQGNSAPDKSGLPSDRFSAERTGGSVSTLTIQRTQQEDSAVYLCASSPMLEQFFGPGTRLTVL.

This clonotype was recorded many times. The V gene is TRBV20-1, the J gene TRBJ2-7, with D unresolved. V was clipped by 4 bases and J by 1 base, with 11 bases between them. This CDR3 has 13 amino acids. Germline values: CDR1 DFQATT, CDR2 SNEGSKA (reference sequence). The CDR3 DNA reads as TGCAGTGCTACGTCGGGCAGATCCTACGAGCAGTACTTC. Translated, it gives CSATSGRSYEQYF.

In its sample, this clonotype was seen many times. The chain couples TRBV6-2 or TRBV6-3 to TRBJ2-1; 8 bases agree with TRBD2. Germline-derived CDR1 and CDR2 are MNHEY and SVGEGT. Unmatched junction bases numbered 13, after V lost 6 bases and J lost 9 bases. CDR3 size: 15 residues. Here the CDR3 reads CASRTGGLVGREQFF. Written as DNA, the CDR3 is TGTGCCAGCAGGACCGGGGGACTAGTGGGGCGTGAGCAGTTCTTC.

Note on this clonotype: A single base separates this from a much larger clone, so it may be a read error. The CDR3 spells CASSYSATDLTETQYF. Here the CDR3 DNA reads TGTGCCAGCAGTTACTCGGCGACAGACCTCACAGAAACGCAGTATTTT. This chain links TRBV6-5 with TRBJ2-3; D is perhaps TRBD1 (5 bases). Germline CDR1 reads MNHEY; CDR2 reads SVGAGI. The CDR3 has 16 amino acids.

This clonotype was counted at least ten times. CDR3 sequence: CASSYSRSSGETQYF. In DNA, the CDR3 is TGTGCCAGCAGTTACTCCCGATCAAGCGGCGAGACCCAGTACTTC. The chain has TRBV6-8 and TRBJ2-5; weak D call: TRBD2 (5 bases). Germline lookup yields CDR1 MNHGY and CDR2 SAAAGT. The CDR3 length is 15 residues. V shed 0 bases and J shed 5 bases, with 13 bases lying between them.

This clonotype was counted ten times or more. The chain combines TRBV7-2 with TRBJ1-2; D might be TRBD1 (6 bases). There are 13 residues in the CDR3. Trimming removed 6 bases from V and 6 bases from J, with 14 bases in between. The V gene's germline CDR1 is SGHTA and CDR2 FQGNSA. DNA for the CDR3: TGTGCCAGCAGTCCCCAGGGGCCAAATGGCTACACCTTC. Translation gives CASSPQGPNGYTF.

This clonotype showed up many times. The genes are TRBV7-6 and TRBJ2-3, with a weak D call TRBD1 (5 bases). The CDR3 consists of 15 residues. The V end was cut by 1 base, the J end by 3 bases, with 11 bases between. Germline V CDR1 and CDR2: SGHVS, FNYEAQ. The CDR3 DNA reads TGTGCCAGCAGCTTAGACAGGATTAGGACAGATACGCAGTATTTT. It codes for CASSLDRIRTDTQYF.

This clonotype was counted ten times or more. The chain has TRBV29-1 and TRBJ1-5; D not certain. Germline V gene data show CDR1 as SQVTM and CDR2 as ANQGSEA. V was shortened by 3 bases and J by 4 bases, with 10 bases between the two germline ends. The CDR3 is 13 amino acids. In nucleotides, the CDR3 is TGCAGCGTTGAGGTCGGCTTGAATCAGCCCCAGCATTTT. Its protein product is CSVEVGLNQPQHF. The full variable domain, completed using reference TRBV29-1 and TRBJ1-5, is SAVISQKPSRDICQRGTSLTIQCQVDSQVTMMFWYRQQPGQSLTLIATANQGSEATYESGFVIDKFPISRPNLTFSTLTVSNMSPEDSSIYLCSVEVGLNQPQHFGDGTRLSIL.

This clonotype has at least ten counts. The chain carries TRBV12-3 or TRBV12-4 and TRBJ2-2; D is unresolved. This CDR3 spans 14 amino acids. V lost 5 bases to trimming and J lost 6 bases, with 13 bases between them. CDR3 sequence reads: CASSPRNGPGELFF. The CDR3 DNA reads as TGTGCCAGCAGTCCGAGAAATGGACCCGGGGAGCTGTTTTTT.

This clonotype appeared many times. The CDR3 sequence is CASSPGPTAPLHF. For the CDR3, the DNA is TGTGCCAGCAGCCCGGGACCGACAGCACCCCTCCACTTT. The chain is built from TRBV7-2 and TRBJ1-6; TRBD1 is a possible D gene (5 bases). Germline V gives CDR1 SGHTA, CDR2 FQGNSA. Deletions cut 5 bases from V and 11 bases from J, with 13 bases between. CDR3 size: 13 residues.

The table lists this clonotype with many counts. V is TRBV27 and J is TRBJ1-1; unclear D gene. Germline V gives CDR1 MNHEY, CDR2 SMNVEV (reference sequence). This CDR3 has 13 residues. Trimming left V 3 bases short and J 3 bases short, with 8 bases between. The chain's CDR3 is CASSFGGYTEAFF. The CDR3 nucleotides read TGTGCCAGCAGTTTTGGCGGGTACACTGAAGCTTTCTTT.

This clonotype has only a few counts. The rearrangement links TRBV28 to TRBJ2-5; 7 positions agree with TRBD1. Germline lookup yields CDR1 MDHEN and CDR2 SYDVKM. This CDR3 region has 11 residues. J was trimmed by 2 bases and V by 10 bases; bases with no gene match: 1. The CDR3 loop reads CATRGQETQYF. CDR3 DNA sequence: TGTGCCACCAGGGGGCAAGAGACCCAGTACTTC.

This clonotype was counted a few times. CDR3 sequence (DNA): TGCGCCAGCAGCCGTTTTCCGGGTCCCCCTGGGGCCGAGCAGTACTTC. It specifies CASSRFPGPPGAEQYF. The chain carries TRBV4-3 and TRBJ2-7, with D maybe TRBD1 (5 bases). Per germline, CDR1 LGHNA and CDR2 YSLEER. V lost 4 bases to trimming and J lost 6 bases, with 22 bases between them. The CDR3 has 16 amino acids.